This record covers a single T cell receptor (beta chain). Its antigen is unidentified. This CDR3 is missing its conserved last phenylalanine or tryptophan, likely due to a read error. TCR beta cDNA was reverse-transcribed from about 0.45 ug of total RNA. The reaction used a constant-region primer and ProtoScript II reverse transcriptase. Each TCR beta library was derived from three nested multiplex PCR rounds that employed slightly modified ARM-PCR. TRBV1-TRBV30 forward primers paired with a C-beta reverse primer were used in the first two PCR rounds, which ran around 10 cycles each. TCRdb called the multiplex PCR reads again in MiXCR, with one record for every CDR3 protein. The profile shows roughly 100,000 distinct CDR3 sequences, approximately 71% of them singletons. DNA and RNA were both co-extracted from roughly 18-30 mg of bulk tissue that had not been sorted. Patients carried chronic HBV infection without prior treatment.

This specimen belongs to a study of tumor-infiltrating lymphocytes in primary liver carcinoma. Trimming at V came to 6 bases and at J to 5 bases, leaving 9 bases not matched to a gene. CDR1 and CDR2 from the germline V gene are MGHRA and YSYEKL. This CDR3 is 15 amino acids long. Study-wide points: Tumor specimens were characterized by a significantly higher top-250-clone fraction than blood (p = 0.039). The study found tumor-adjacent and tumor-blood pairs overlapped less than tumor region pairs.

The source material was liver tumor tissue from sampling region 5. Subset: tumor region T5, tumor centre. The chain combines TRBV4-1 with TRBJ1-5; TRBD1 matches 8 bases. This TCR was recovered from a woman in her sixties or seventies with primary liver carcinoma and hepatitis B virus infection. This CDR3 reads CASRQVDRADQPQHV. The CDR3 bases are TGCGCCAGCAGGCAGGTGGACAGGGCGGATCAGCCCCAGCATGTT.